This entry concerns a single T cell receptor (beta chain). The antigen is not known. One heparinised draw, averaging around 120 mL, was taken per donor. Markers CD45RO/CCR7/CD25/CD127/CD95/CD27 served to sort CD4+ naive, central memory, regulatory and stem cell-like memory cells. Purities in excess of 95% were seen in all sorted populations. This entry belongs to a study of beta chain features in type 1 diabetes. Notes on the study in general: Within patients, naive, central memory and Treg TCRB repertoires seemed more similar than within healthy donors.

Every isolated RNA sample was fully reverse transcribed, so sequencing captured expressed TCRB transcripts. TCRdb keeps only in-frame clones here, not all; method: immunoSEQ multiplex PCR. Of 430,000 or so clones in the sample, approximately 10% were seen once. Germline trimming cut 3 bases from V and 1 base from J; bases unmatched to any gene: 3. The CDR3 is 14 amino acids. Germline CDR1 reads ENHRY; CDR2 reads SYGVKD. This TCR came from a woman aged 18-29 years in good health. The sequenced sample was naive CD4+ T cells from blood. The chain carries TRBV10-3 and TRBJ2-7; 7 positions match TRBD2. The CDR3 nucleotides are TGTGCCATCAGTGATCGGCGGGAGTCCTACGAGCAGTACTTC. Encoded protein: CAISDRRESYEQYF.